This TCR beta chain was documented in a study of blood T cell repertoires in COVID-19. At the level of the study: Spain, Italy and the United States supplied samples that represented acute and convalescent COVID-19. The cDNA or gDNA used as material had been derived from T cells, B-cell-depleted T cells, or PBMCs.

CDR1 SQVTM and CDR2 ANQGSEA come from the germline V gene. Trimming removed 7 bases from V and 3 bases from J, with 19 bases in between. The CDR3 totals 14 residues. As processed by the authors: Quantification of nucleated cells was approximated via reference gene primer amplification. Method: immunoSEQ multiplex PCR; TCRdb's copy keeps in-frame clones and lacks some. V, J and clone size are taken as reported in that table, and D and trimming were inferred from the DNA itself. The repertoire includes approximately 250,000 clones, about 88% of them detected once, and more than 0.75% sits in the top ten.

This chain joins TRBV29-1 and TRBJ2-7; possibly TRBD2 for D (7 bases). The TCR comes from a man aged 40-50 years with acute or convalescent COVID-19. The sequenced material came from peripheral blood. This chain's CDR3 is CSAGGRGEGYEQYF. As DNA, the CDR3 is TGCAGCGCCGGGGGGCGGGGAGAGGGCTACGAGCAGTACTTC.